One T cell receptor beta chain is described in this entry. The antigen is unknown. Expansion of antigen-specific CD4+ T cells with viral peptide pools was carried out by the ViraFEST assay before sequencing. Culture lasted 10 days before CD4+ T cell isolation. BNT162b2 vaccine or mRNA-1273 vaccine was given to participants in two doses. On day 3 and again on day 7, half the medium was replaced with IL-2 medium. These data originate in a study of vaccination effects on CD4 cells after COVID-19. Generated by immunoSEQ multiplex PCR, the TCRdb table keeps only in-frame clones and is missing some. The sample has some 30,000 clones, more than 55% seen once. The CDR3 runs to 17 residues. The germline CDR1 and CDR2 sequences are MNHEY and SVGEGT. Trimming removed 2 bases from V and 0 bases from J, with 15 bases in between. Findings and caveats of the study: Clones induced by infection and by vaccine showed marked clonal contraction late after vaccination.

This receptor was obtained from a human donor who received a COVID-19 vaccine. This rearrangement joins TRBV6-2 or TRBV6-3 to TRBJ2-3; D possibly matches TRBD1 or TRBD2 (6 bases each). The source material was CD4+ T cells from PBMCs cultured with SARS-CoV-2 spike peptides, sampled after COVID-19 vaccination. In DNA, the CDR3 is TGTGCCAGCAGTTACCCCACTGGGGGGCAGAGCACAGATACGCAGTATTTT. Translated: CASSYPTGGQSTDTQYF.